The 26 T cell receptor beta chains listed next were all sequenced from one sample in a study of blood T cell repertoires in COVID-19. Method: immunoSEQ multiplex PCR; TCRdb's copy keeps in-frame clones and lacks some. This table has about 5,900 clones, approximately 87% appearing once. The sample consisted of peripheral blood. The origin of the receptors is a man aged 55 to 70 with acute or convalescent COVID-19.

This clone was observed a few times. J is TRBJ1-5 and V is TRBV10-3; TRBD1 might be the D (5 bases). Germline V lookup: CDR1 ENHRY, CDR2 SYGVKD. V was clipped by 3 bases and J by 7 bases, with 13 bases between them. CDR3 length: 14 amino acids. CDR3 sequence reads: CAISEYGAGQPQHF. The CDR3 nucleotides read TGTGCCATCAGTGAATATGGGGCAGGCCAGCCCCAGCATTTT.

The V and J genes are TRBV4-1 and TRBJ2-1; TRBD2 matches at 9 bases. J gave up 5 bases and V 1 base, and 9 bases lay outside the gene matches. CDR1 and CDR2 (germline): MGHRA, YSYEKL. The length of the CDR3 is 17 residues. The CDR3 protein is CASSQGFVAGDHNEQFF. CDR3 bases: TGCGCCAGCAGCCAAGGATTTGTAGCGGGGGATCACAATGAGCAGTTCTTC.

The V call is TRBV28, the J call TRBJ1-3, with D unresolved. This CDR3 is 15 amino acids long. CDR1 is MDHEN and CDR2 is SYDVKM in the germline V gene. With 5 bases removed from V and 0 bases from J, the gap between germline ends came to 11 bases. The CDR3 protein is CASSPLLSSGNTIYF. The CDR3 DNA sequence: TGTGCCAGCAGTCCCCTCCTGAGCTCTGGAAACACCATATATTTT.

The chain links TRBV11-2 to TRBJ2-7; 10 positions agree with TRBD1. Germline lookup yields CDR1 SGHAT and CDR2 FQNNGV. This CDR3 is built from 14 residues. The V and J ends lost 1 base and 4 bases, in that order; junction bases with no gene match: 1. The CDR3 protein is CASSLGDRGYEQYF. The CDR3 nucleotides read TGTGCCAGCAGCTTAGGGGACAGGGGTTACGAGCAGTACTTC.

This sequence joins TRBV7-9 and TRBJ1-2, with TRBD1 matching over 9 bases. The germline V gene has CDR1 SEHNR and CDR2 FQNEAQ (reference sequence). With 7 bases clipped from V and 8 bases from J, the junction kept 5 bases outside the gene matches. The CDR3 is made up of 12 amino acids. The CDR3 here is CASTTGGVGYTF. The CDR3 DNA follows: TGTGCCAGCACTACAGGGGGCGTGGGCTACACCTTC. The entire variable domain, with the rest obtained from reference TRBV7-9 and TRBJ1-2, is as follows: DTGVSQNPRHKITKRGQNVTFRCDPISEHNRLYWYRQTLGQGPEFLTYFQNEAQLEKSRLLSDRFSAERPKGSFSTLEIQRTEQGDSAMYLCASTTGGVGYTFGSGTRLTVV.

The genes are TRBV7-9 and TRBJ1-1, with 10 bases fitting TRBD1. The V gene's germline CDR1 is SEHNR and CDR2 FQNEAQ (reference sequence). Unmatched junction bases numbered 5, after V lost 1 base and J lost 0 bases. CDR3 length equals 17 residues. This CDR3 is CASSLVGQGVLNTEAFF. The CDR3 DNA sequence: TGTGCCAGCAGCTTAGTAGGACAGGGGGTCCTGAACACTGAAGCTTTCTTT.

The chain joins TRBV5-6 to TRBJ2-1; no firm D call. Deletions cut 4 bases from V and 7 bases from J, with 15 bases between. This CDR3 contains 14 residues. Germline CDR1 is SGHDT and CDR2 is YYEEEE. CDR3 loop: CASSRIISQNEQFF. The CDR3 DNA reads TGTGCCAGCAGCCGCATTATTAGCCAAAATGAGCAGTTCTTC. Using reference TRBV5-6 and TRBJ2-1 for the parts outside the CDR3, the full variable domain is DAGVTQSPTHLIKTRGQQVTLRCSPKSGHDTVSWYQQALGQGPQFIFQYYEEEERQRGNFPDRFSGHQFPNYSSELNVNALLLGDSALYLCASSRIISQNEQFFGPGTRLTVL.

The chain couples TRBV12-3 or TRBV12-4 to TRBJ2-7; a weak D match, TRBD1 (7 bases). The V and J ends lost 3 bases and 6 bases respectively, with 12 bases between them. The CDR3 covers 13 residues. The CDR3 reads CASSLTGRSEQYV. CDR3 DNA sequence: TGTGCCAGCAGTTTGACAGGGAGGAGCGAGCAGTACGTC.

The rearrangement uses TRBV5-1 and TRBJ1-5, with 9 bases lining up with TRBD1. The CDR3 is 14 amino acids. Germline CDR1 and CDR2: SGHRS and YFSETQ. The V gene end was trimmed by 4 bases and the J gene end by 7 bases; junction bases not matched to a gene: 6. CDR3 nucleotide sequence: TGCGCCAGCAGCCCCGGGACAGGGTACCAGCCCCAGCATTTT. It yields the protein CASSPGTGYQPQHF.

The chain is built from TRBV19 and TRBJ2-1, with 9 bases fitting TRBD1. Germline V gene sequence: CDR1 LNHDA, CDR2 SQIVND (reference sequence). This CDR3 has 16 residues. With V trimmed by 8 bases and J by 4 bases, 12 bases remained unmatched. The CDR3 is CASADPQGARYNEQFF. The DNA for the CDR3 is TGTGCCAGTGCGGACCCACAGGGGGCGCGGTACAATGAGCAGTTCTTC.

This clone has more than one count but fewer than ten. V is TRBV6-5 and J is TRBJ1-5; D not resolved. The CDR3 consists of 13 residues. The germline CDR1 and CDR2 sequences are MNHEY and SVGAGI. V was pared by 0 bases and J by 4 bases, with 4 bases between. In nucleotides, the CDR3 is TGTGCCAGCAGTTACTCGCGGAATCAGCCCCAGCATTTT. Protein: CASSYSRNQPQHF.

The chain joins TRBV10-2 to TRBJ2-2; maybe TRBD2 (5 bases). The CDR3 has 14 amino acids. V lost 7 bases to trimming and J lost 6 bases, with 15 bases between them. Germline V gene lookup returns CDR1 WSHSY and CDR2 SAAADI. This CDR3 reads CASTVLGGPGELFF. Here the CDR3 DNA reads TGCGCCAGCACCGTACTAGGTGGTCCCGGGGAGCTGTTTTTT.

The CDR3 DNA is TGCGCCAGCAGTGATTCTGGCAGGGGGCGCACCGGGGAGCTGTTTTTT. Protein: CASSDSGRGRTGELFF. The rearrangement links TRBV10-1 to TRBJ2-2, with 8 bases lining up with TRBD1. Germline V gene sequence: CDR1 WNHNN, CDR2 SYGVQD (reference sequence). This CDR3 is 16 amino acids long. The junction had 7 bases not matched to a gene; V was cut back by 3 bases and J by 4 bases.

This clone appeared once. Here the CDR3 reads CASSDHRGPQETQYF. The CDR3 bases are TGTGCCAGCAGCGATCACAGGGGTCCCCAAGAGACCCAGTACTTC. The chain uses TRBV6-4 and TRBJ2-5; 7 nucleotides line up with TRBD1. Germline CDR1 is MRHNA and CDR2 is SNTAGT. Unmatched junction bases numbered 8, after V lost 6 bases and J lost 1 base. The CDR3 totals 15 residues.

This clone was seen once. V usage is TRBV7-8 and J usage is TRBJ1-6, with D uncertain. CDR1 SGHVS and CDR2 FQNEAQ come from the germline V gene. This CDR3 has 15 amino acids. The V and J ends lost 8 bases and 0 bases respectively, with 11 bases between them. Written as DNA, the CDR3 is TGTGCCAGCTCGAGGGATAGCTCCTATAATTCACCCCTCCACTTT. As protein: CASSRDSSYNSPLHF.

This chain connects TRBV19 to TRBJ2-5; a possible D gene is TRBD2 (6 bases). Germline V CDR1 and CDR2: LNHDA, SQIVND (reference sequence). The V and J ends lost 6 bases and 2 bases respectively, with 13 bases between them. CDR3 size: 14 residues. DNA for the CDR3: TGTGCCAGTAGGAGGGGAGGCACTCAAGAGACCCAGTACTTC. It codes for CASRRGGTQETQYF.

The chain links TRBV12-3 or TRBV12-4 to TRBJ2-4; a possible D gene is TRBD2 (5 bases). The V and J ends lost 3 bases and 5 bases respectively, with 5 bases between them. The CDR3 consists of 12 residues. DNA for the CDR3: TGTGCCAGCAGTTTCGGGGAAAACATTCAGTACTTC. Translated: CASSFGENIQYF.

The sample holds one count of this clone. The chain has TRBV6-2 or TRBV6-3 and TRBJ1-1; D unresolved. The CDR3 is 13 amino acids. Trimming removed 1 base from V and 6 bases from J, with 9 bases in between. Germline CDR1 reads MNHEY; CDR2 reads SVGEGT. The CDR3 DNA follows: TGTGCCAGCAGTTACTTGCGGGGTTCTGAAGCTTTCTTT. Encoded protein: CASSYLRGSEAFF.

The J gene is TRBJ2-3, the V gene TRBV19, with D maybe TRBD2 (6 bases). V lost 4 bases, J lost 4 bases, and 18 bases lay in between. CDR1 is LNHDA, CDR2 SQIVND, per germline (reference sequence). The CDR3 is 16 residues long. CDR3 amino acids: CASSRGVGFLADTQYF. CDR3 bases: TGTGCCAGTAGTAGGGGGGTAGGGTTCTTGGCAGATACGCAGTATTTT.

V gene TRBV18 combines with J gene TRBJ2-1; 8 bases are a match to TRBD1. There are 18 residues in the CDR3. Per the germline V gene, CDR1 is KGHSH and CDR2 is LQKENI. V lost 5 bases, J lost 4 bases, and 16 bases stayed unmatched. The CDR3 sequence: CASSRWQGALEGYNEQFF. The CDR3 DNA sequence: TGTGCCAGCTCAAGGTGGCAGGGGGCTTTGGAAGGTTACAATGAGCAGTTCTTC.

The V and J genes are TRBV7-9 and TRBJ2-3; TRBD1 matches 7 bases. There are 16 residues in the CDR3. V was pared by 5 bases and J by 3 bases, with 11 bases of the junction left unmatched. CDR1 and CDR2 from the germline V gene are SEHNR and FQNEAQ (reference sequence). The CDR3, as DNA: TGTGCCAGCAGCCATCGGGGCAGGGGGAGTACAGATACGCAGTATTTT. Protein sequence: CASSHRGRGSTDTQYF.

This chain links TRBV18 with TRBJ2-2; no clear D gene. CDR3 length: 15 residues. The germline V gene has CDR1 KGHSH and CDR2 LQKENI. V lost 3 bases to trimming and J lost 5 bases, with 13 bases between them. DNA for the CDR3: TGTGCCAGCTCACCGCAGCGAGAATTGACCGGGGAGCTGTTTTTT. Translating gives CASSPQRELTGELFF.

The chain recombines TRBV18 with TRBJ2-3; TRBD1 is a possible D gene (6 bases). From germline, CDR1 is KGHSH and CDR2 LQKENI. V lost 5 bases and J lost 3, with 9 bases in between. The CDR3 is made up of 13 amino acids. In nucleotides, the CDR3 is TGTGCCAGCTCAGTCCAGGGGACAGATACGCAGTATTTT. Its protein is CASSVQGTDTQYF.

The chain joins TRBV5-1 to TRBJ2-5, with D unclear. Between the trimmed V and J ends, which lost 7 bases and 2 bases, there was a span of 18 bases. The germline V gene encodes CDR1 SGHRS and CDR2 YFSETQ. This CDR3 is 15 amino acids long. The CDR3 reads CASSRQAAPQETQYF. The CDR3, as DNA: TGCGCCAGCTCACGGCAGGCCGCCCCACAAGAGACCCAGTACTTC.

The rearrangement joins TRBV25-1 to TRBJ2-5; 15 bases are shared with TRBD2. V lost 7 bases, J lost 7 bases, and 10 bases stayed unmatched. Germline lookup yields CDR1 MGHDK and CDR2 SYGVNS. This CDR3 has 16 amino acids. The CDR3 is CASKRGLAGGQGTQYF. The CDR3 DNA follows: TGTGCCAGCAAAAGGGGACTAGCGGGGGGTCAGGGGACCCAGTACTTC.

V and J are TRBV3-1 (or the pseudogene TRBV3-2) and TRBJ2-5, with TRBD2 identical over 12 bases. The CDR3 runs 20 residues. Per germline, CDR1 LGHDT and CDR2 YNNKEL (reference sequence). V gave up 4 bases and J gave up 4 bases; unmatched junction bases: 19. The CDR3 sequence is CASSPSGRTSGVPQRETQYF. DNA of the CDR3: TGTGCCAGCAGCCCCTCAGGACGGACTAGCGGGGTACCCCAAAGAGAGACCCAGTACTTC.